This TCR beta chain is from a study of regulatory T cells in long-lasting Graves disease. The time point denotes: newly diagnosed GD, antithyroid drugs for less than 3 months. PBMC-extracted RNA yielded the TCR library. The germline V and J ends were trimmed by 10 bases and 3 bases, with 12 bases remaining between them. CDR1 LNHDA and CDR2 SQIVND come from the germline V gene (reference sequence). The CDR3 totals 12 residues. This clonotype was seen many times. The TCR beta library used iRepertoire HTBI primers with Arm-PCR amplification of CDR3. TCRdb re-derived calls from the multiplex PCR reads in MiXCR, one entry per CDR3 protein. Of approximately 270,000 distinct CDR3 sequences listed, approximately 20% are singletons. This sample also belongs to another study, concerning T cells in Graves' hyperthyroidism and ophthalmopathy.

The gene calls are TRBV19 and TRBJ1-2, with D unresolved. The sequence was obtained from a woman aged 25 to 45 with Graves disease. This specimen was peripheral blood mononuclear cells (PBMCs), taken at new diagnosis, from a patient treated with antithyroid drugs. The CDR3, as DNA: TGTGCCACTCGGACTTCCTACTATGGCTACACCTTC. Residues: CATRTSYYGYTF.